Below, one TCR beta chain is given with its context. In the authors' workflow: Using reference gene primer amplification, nucleated cell counts were estimated. The repertoire was sequenced with immunoSEQ multiplex PCR; TCRdb's copy has only in-frame clones and lacks some. That table furnishes V, J and clone size, whereas the DNA furnished D and trimming. The sample yields some 260,000 clones, more than 70% seen once. With 6 bases removed from V and 0 bases from J, the gap between germline ends came to 13 bases. Germline CDR1 and CDR2: SGHDT and YYEEEE. The CDR3 contains 15 residues. This record comes from a study of blood T cell repertoires in COVID-19.

Sequencing used peripheral blood. This chain uses TRBV5-6 with TRBJ1-3; no firm D call. This clonotype was sampled from a woman in her thirties or forties who had recovered from COVID-19. CDR3 bases: TGTGCCAGCATTAGGAGGGCCGGCTCTGGAAACACCATATATTTT. This gives the protein CASIRRAGSGNTIYF.